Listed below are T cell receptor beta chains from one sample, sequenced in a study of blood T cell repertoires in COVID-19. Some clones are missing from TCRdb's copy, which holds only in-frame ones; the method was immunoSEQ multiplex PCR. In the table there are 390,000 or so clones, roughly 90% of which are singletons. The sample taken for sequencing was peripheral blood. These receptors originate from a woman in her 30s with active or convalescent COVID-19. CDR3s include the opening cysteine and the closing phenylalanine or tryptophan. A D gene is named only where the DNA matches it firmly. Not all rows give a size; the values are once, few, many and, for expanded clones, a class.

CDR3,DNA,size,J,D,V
CASRVTGNTEAFF,TGTGCCAGCAGGGTGACAGGGAACACTGAAGCTTTCTTT,-,TRBJ1-1,-,TRBV2
CASSQGGTGGWTETQYF,TGTGCCAGCAGCCAAGGAGGGACGGGAGGTTGGACGGAGACCCAGTACTTC,-,TRBJ2-5,TRBD2,TRBV3-1/TRBV3-2
CASGAGRSGYTF,TGTGCCAGCGGGGCAGGGAGGAGTGGCTACACCTTC,-,TRBJ1-2,-,TRBV6-5
CASSEQGSAYGYTF,TGTGCCAGCAGTGAGCAGGGGTCTGCCTATGGCTACACCTTC,-,TRBJ1-2,-,TRBV6-4
CSGWDTETQYF,TGCAGTGGTTGGGACACAGAGACCCAGTACTTC,-,TRBJ2-5,-,TRBV20-1
CSVDRGLAGGPYNNEQFF,TGCAGCGTAGACAGGGGACTAGCGGGGGGGCCTTATAACAATGAGCAGTTCTTC,-,TRBJ2-1,TRBD2,TRBV29-1
CASTSTTYTEAFF,TGTGCCAGCACCTCGACTACCTACACTGAAGCTTTCTTT,-,TRBJ1-1,-,TRBV9
CASSHYSGANYGYTF,TGTGCCAGCAGTCACTATTCAGGGGCTAACTATGGCTACACCTTC,-,TRBJ1-2,-,TRBV27
CASSPGTDGYEQYF,TGTGCCAGCAGTCCCGGGACTGATGGATACGAGCAGTACTTC,-,TRBJ2-7,-,TRBV27
CAWTLLLTSGRDTGELFF,TGTGCCTGGACCCTCCTACTGACTAGCGGGAGGGACACCGGGGAGCTGTTTTTT,-,TRBJ2-2,TRBD2,TRBV30
CASSPRQGYTGELFF,TGTGCCAGCAGCCCCCGACAGGGGTACACCGGGGAGCTGTTTTTT,-,TRBJ2-2,TRBD1,TRBV3-1/TRBV3-2
CASSPLGGGANEQFF,TGTGCCAGCAGTCCCCTAGGGGGCGGGGCCAATGAGCAGTTCTTC,-,TRBJ2-1,-,TRBV27
CASSTSAGQPQHF,TGTGCCAGCAGCACGTCGGCGGGGCAGCCCCAGCATTTT,-,TRBJ1-5,-,TRBV11-2
CASSIGTGYNEQFF,TGTGCCAGCAGCATCGGGACTGGATACAATGAGCAGTTCTTC,-,TRBJ2-1,-,TRBV9
CASSYAGKETQYF,TGTGCCAGCAGTTATGCGGGGAAAGAGACCCAGTACTTC,-,TRBJ2-5,-,TRBV12-3/TRBV12-4
CASKTGNTEAFF,TGTGCCAGCAAAACAGGGAACACTGAAGCTTTCTTT,-,TRBJ1-1,-,TRBV27
CAMAGDRGNTEAFF,TGTGCCATGGCGGGTGACAGGGGGAACACTGAAGCTTTCTTT,-,TRBJ1-1,TRBD1,TRBV10-3
CASSLGAQRNTEAFF,TGTGCCAGCAGCTTAGGGGCACAGAGGAACACTGAAGCTTTCTTT,few,TRBJ1-1,-,TRBV7-9
CAISDGQGRNTEAFF,TGTGCCATCAGTGATGGGCAGGGCCGGAACACTGAAGCTTTCTTT,-,TRBJ1-1,-,TRBV10-3
CASSRDSGGGNEQFF,TGTGCCAGCAGCAGAGATAGCGGGGGTGGGAATGAGCAGTTCTTC,-,TRBJ2-1,-,TRBV21-1